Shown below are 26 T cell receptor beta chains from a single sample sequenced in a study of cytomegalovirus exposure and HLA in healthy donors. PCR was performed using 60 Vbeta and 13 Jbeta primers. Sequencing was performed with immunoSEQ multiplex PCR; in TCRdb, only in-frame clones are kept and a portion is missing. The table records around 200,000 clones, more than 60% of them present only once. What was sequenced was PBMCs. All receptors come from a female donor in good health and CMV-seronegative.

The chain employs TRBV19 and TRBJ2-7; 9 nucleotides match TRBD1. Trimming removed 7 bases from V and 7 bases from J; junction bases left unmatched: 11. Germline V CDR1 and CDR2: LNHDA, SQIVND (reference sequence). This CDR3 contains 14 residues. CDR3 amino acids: CASNPGQGFQEQYF. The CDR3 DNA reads TGTGCCAGTAACCCGGGACAGGGCTTTCAGGAGCAGTACTTC.

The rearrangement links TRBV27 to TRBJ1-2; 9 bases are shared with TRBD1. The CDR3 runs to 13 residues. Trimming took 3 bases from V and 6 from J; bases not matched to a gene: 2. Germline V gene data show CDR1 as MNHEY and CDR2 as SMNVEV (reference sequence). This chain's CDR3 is CASSLDRGDGYTF. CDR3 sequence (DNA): TGTGCCAGCAGTTTGGACAGGGGAGATGGCTACACCTTC.

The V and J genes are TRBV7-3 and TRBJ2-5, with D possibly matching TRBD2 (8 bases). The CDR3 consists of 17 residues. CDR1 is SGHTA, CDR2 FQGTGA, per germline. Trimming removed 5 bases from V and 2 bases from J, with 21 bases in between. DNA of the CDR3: TGTGCCAGCAGCGAGGGGGCATCTAGCGGGTTACAAGAGACCCAGTACTTC. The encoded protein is CASSEGASSGLQETQYF.

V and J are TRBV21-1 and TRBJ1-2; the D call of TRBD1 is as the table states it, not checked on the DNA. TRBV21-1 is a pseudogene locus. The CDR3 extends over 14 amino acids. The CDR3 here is CASRPVDRGRGYTF. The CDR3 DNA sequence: TGTGCCAGCAGACCAGTTGACAGGGGCCGTGGCTACACCTTC.

CDR3: CATSREKLTGTSGSNEQYF. CDR3 coding DNA: TGTGCCACCAGCAGAGAAAAGTTAACCGGGACTAGCGGGAGTAACGAGCAGTACTTC. The gene calls are TRBV15 and TRBJ2-7, with 14 bases identical to TRBD2. The CDR3 extends over 19 amino acids. Germline assignment: CDR1 LNHNV and CDR2 YYDKDF (reference sequence). With V trimmed by 0 bases and J by 5 bases, 12 bases remained unmatched. The entire variable domain, with the rest obtained from reference TRBV15 and TRBJ2-7, is as follows: DAMVIQNPRYQVTQFGKPVTLSCSQTLNHNVMYWYQQKSSQAPKLLFHYYDKDFNNEADTPDNFQSRRPNTSFCFLDIRSPGLGDTAMYLCATSREKLTGTSGSNEQYFGPGTRLTVT.

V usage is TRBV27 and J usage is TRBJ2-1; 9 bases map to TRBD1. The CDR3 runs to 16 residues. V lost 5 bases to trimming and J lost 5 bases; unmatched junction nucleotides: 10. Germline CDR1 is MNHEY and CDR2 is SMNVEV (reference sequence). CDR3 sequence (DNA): TGTGCCAGCAGTCCCTCGGGACAGGGAGGGGACAATGAGCAGTTCTTC. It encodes CASSPSGQGGDNEQFF.

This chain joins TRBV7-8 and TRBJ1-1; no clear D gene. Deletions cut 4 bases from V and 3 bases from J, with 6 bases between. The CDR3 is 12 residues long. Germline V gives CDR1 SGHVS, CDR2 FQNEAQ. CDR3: CASSSVDTEAFF. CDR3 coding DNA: TGTGCCAGCAGCTCCGTAGACACTGAAGCTTTCTTT.

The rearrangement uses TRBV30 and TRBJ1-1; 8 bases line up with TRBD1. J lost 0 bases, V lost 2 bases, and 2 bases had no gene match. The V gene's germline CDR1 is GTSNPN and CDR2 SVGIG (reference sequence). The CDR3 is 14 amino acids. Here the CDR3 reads CAWSPGGMNTEAFF. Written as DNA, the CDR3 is TGTGCCTGGAGTCCAGGGGGCATGAACACTGAAGCTTTCTTT.

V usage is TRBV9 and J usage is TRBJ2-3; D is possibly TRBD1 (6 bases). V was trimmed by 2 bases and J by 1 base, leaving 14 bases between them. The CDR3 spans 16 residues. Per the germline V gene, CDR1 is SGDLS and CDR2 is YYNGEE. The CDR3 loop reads CASSVVSGAGTDTQYF. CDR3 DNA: TGTGCCAGCAGCGTCGTTTCAGGGGCGGGCACAGATACGCAGTATTTT.

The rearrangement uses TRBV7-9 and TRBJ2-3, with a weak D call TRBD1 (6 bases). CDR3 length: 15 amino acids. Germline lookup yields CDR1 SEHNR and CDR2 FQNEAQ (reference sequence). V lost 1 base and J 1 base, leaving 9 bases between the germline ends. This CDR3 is CASSLGGPGTDTQYF. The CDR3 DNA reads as TGTGCCAGCAGCTTAGGGGGGCCGGGCACAGATACGCAGTATTTT.

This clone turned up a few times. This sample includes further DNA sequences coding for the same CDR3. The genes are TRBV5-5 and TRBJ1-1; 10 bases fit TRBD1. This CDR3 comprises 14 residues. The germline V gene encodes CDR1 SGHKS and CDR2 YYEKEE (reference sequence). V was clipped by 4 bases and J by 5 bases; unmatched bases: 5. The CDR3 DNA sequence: TGTGCCAGCAGCCTCCCGGGACAGGGGACTGAAGCTTTCTTT. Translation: CASSLPGQGTEAFF.

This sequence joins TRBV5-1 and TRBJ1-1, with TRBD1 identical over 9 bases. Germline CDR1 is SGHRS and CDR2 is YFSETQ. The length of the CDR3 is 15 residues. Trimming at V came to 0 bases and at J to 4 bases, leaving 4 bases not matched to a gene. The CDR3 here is CASSLDRGLGTEAFF. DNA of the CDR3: TGCGCCAGCAGCTTGGACAGGGGGCTTGGCACTGAAGCTTTCTTT.

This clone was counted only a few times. The CDR3 DNA reads TGCGCCAGCAGCCAAGATCTGGGAAGACTAGTGAGGGAATTGAGCTCCTACGAGCAGTACTTC. Its protein product is CASSQDLGRLVRELSSYEQYF. The chain links TRBV4-1 to TRBJ2-7; possible D gene TRBD2, 6 bases. From germline, CDR1 is MGHRA and CDR2 YSYEKL. The V end lost 0 bases, the J end lost 0 bases, and 27 bases lay between the germline ends. The CDR3 has 21 amino acids.

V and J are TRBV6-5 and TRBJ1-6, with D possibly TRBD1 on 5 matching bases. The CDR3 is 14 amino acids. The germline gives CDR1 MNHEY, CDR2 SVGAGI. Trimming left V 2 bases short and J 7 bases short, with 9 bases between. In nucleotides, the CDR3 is TGTGCCAGCAGTTACAGAGGACAAAATTCACCCCTCCACTTT. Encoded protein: CASSYRGQNSPLHF.

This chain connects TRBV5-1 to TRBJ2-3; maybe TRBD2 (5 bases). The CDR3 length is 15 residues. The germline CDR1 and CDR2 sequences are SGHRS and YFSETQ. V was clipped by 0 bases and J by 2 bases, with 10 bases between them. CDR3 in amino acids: CASSLELGDTDTQYF. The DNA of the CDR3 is TGCGCCAGCAGCTTGGAACTCGGGGACACAGATACGCAGTATTTT.

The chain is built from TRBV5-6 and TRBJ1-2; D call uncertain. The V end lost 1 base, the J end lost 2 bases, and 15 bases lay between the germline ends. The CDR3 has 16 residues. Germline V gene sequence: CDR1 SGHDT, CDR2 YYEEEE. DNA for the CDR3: TGTGCCAGCAGCTTGTTGCTCTCCGAGACAAACTATGGCTACACCTTC. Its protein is CASSLLLSETNYGYTF.

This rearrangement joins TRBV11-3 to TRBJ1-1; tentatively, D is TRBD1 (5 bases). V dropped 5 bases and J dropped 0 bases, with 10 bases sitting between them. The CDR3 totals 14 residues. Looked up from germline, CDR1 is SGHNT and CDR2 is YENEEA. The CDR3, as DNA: TGTGCCAGCAGCAAATGGGGGGTGAACACTGAAGCTTTCTTT. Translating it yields CASSKWGVNTEAFF.

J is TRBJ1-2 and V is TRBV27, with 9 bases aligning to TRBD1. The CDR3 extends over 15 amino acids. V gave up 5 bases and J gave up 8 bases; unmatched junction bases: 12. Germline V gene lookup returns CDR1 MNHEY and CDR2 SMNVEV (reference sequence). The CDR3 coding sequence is TGTGCCAGCAGTCCGCGAGGGGACAGGGCGGGGGGCTACACCTTC. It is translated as CASSPRGDRAGGYTF.

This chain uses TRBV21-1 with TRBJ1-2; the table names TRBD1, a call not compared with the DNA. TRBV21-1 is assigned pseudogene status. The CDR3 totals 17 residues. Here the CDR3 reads CASSKADGQGVNYGYTF. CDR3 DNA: TGTGCCAGCAGCAAAGCCGATGGACAGGGGGTTAACTATGGCTACACCTTC.

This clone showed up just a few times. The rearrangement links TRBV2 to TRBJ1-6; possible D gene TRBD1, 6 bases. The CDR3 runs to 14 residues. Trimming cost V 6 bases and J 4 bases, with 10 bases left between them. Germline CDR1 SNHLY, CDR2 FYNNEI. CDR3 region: CASSRDIYNSPLHF. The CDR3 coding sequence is TGTGCCAGCAGCCGGGACATTTATAATTCACCCCTCCACTTT.

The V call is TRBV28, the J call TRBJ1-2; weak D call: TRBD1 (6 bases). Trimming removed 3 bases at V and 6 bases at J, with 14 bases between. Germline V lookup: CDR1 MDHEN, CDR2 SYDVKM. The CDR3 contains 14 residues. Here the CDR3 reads CASSFIRGAHGYTF. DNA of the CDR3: TGTGCCAGCAGTTTTATCCGGGGGGCCCATGGCTACACCTTC.

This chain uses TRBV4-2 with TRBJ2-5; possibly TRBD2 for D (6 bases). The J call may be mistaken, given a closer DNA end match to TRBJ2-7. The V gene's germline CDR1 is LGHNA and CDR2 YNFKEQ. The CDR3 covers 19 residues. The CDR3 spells CASSQGFGPSRREGYEQYF. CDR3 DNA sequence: TGTGCCAGCAGCCAAGGCTTCGGGCCTAGCCGGAGGGAAGGCTACGAGCAGTACTTC.

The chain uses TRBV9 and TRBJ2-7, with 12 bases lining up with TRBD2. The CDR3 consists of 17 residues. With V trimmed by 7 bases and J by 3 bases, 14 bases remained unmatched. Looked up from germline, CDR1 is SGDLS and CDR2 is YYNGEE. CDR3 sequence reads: CASGPLAGGPIGYEQYF. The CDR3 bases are TGTGCCAGCGGACCGCTAGCGGGAGGGCCCATAGGCTACGAGCAGTACTTC.

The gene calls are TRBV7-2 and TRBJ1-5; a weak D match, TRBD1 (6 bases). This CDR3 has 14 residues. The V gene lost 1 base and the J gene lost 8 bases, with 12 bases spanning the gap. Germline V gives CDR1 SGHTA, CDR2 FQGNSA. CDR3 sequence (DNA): TGTGCCAGCAGCTTAGGCAGGGGTTGGGAGCCCCAGCATTTT. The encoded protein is CASSLGRGWEPQHF.

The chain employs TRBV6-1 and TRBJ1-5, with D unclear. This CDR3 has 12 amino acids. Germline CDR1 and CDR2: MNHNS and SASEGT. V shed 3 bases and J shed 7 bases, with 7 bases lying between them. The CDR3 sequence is CASSEEGQPQHF. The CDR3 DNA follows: TGTGCCAGCAGTGAGGAGGGACAGCCCCAGCATTTT.

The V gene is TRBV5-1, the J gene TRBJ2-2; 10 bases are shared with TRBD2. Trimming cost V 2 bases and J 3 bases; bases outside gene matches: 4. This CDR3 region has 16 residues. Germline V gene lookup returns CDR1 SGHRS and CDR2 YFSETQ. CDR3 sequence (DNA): TGCGCCAGCAGCTTTAGGACTAGCGGCTACACCGGGGAGCTGTTTTTT. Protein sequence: CASSFRTSGYTGELFF.